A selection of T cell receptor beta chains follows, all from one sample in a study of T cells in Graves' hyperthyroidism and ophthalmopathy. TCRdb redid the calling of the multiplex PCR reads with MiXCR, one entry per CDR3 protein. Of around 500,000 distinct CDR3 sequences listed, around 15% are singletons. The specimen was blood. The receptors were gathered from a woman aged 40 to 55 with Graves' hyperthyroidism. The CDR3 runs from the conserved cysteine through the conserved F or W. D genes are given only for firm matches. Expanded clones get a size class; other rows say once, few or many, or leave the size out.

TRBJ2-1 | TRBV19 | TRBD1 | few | TGTGCCAGTAGGAGGGACAGGGGGCTCAATGAGCAGTTCTTC | CASRRDRGLNEQFF
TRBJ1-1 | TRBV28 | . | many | TGTGCCAGCAGTTCCCCCCCCGGGTACACTGAAGCTTTCTTT | CASSSPPGYTEAFF
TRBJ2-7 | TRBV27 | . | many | TGTGCCAGCAGTTGGGGGACCCCGGCTTCCTACGAGCAGTACTTC | CASSWGTPASYEQYF
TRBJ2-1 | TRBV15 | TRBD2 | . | TGTGCCACCAGCACTTCCGGGACTAGCGGGACGAAGAGCTCCTACAATGAGCAGTTCTTC | CATSTSGTSGTKSSYNEQFF
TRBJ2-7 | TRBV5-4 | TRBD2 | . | TGTGCCAGCACCCTAGGGGGACTAGCGGGAAGTGAGCAGTACTTC | CASTLGGLAGSEQYF
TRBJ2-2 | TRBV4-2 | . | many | TGTGCCAGCAGCCAAGAGAGGGGGGAGCTGTTTTTT | CASSQERGELFF
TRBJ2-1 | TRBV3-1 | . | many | TGTGCCAGCAGCCAAGAAGCGACTAGACTCTACAATGAGCAGTTCTTC | CASSQEATRLYNEQFF
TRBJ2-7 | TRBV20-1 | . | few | TGCAGTGCTAGAGATGCTTTGGGGAACTACGAGCAGTACTTC | CSARDALGNYEQYF
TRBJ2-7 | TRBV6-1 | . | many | TGTGCCAGCAGTCCAACATCATTCTACGAGCAGTACTTC | CASSPTSFYEQYF
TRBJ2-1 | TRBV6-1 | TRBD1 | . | TGTGCCACCTCGGACAGGGGTTCCTACAATGAGCAGTTCTTC | CATSDRGSYNEQFF
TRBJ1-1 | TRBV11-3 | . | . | TGCGCCAGCAGCTTAGAAAGGGACACTGAAGCTTTCTTT | CASSLERDTEAFF
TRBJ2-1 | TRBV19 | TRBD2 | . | TGTGCCAGTTGCCCCCGCGCTAGCGGGAGCAATGAGCAGTTCTTC | CASCPRASGSNEQFF
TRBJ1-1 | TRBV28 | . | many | TGTGCCAGCAGTAAAACACAGGGAAGCACTGAAGCTTTCTTT | CASSKTQGSTEAFF
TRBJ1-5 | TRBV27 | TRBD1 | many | TGTGCCAGCAGTTCCCCCTTGCCGGGACAGGGAAGTAGCAGCAATCAGCCCCAGCATTTT | CASSSPLPGQGSSSNQPQHF
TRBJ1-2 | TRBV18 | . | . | TGTGCCAGCTCCCCTGACAGAGCGGATAACTATGGCTACACCTTC | CASSPDRADNYGYTF
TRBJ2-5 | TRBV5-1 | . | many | TGCGCCAGCAGTAGGGCGGAGCAAGAGACCCAGTACTTC | CASSRAEQETQYF
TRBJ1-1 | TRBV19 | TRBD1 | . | TGTGCCAGTATACAGGGGCCGGGAGGTGGTACTGAAGCTTTCTTT | CASIQGPGGGTEAFF
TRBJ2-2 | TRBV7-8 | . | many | TGTGCCAGCAGCTTACTTCCCGGTACCGGGGAGCTGTTTTTT | CASSLLPGTGELFF
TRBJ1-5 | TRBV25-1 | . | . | TGTGCCAGCAGTGGTGGATTAAGCAATCAGCCCCAGCATTTT | CASSGGLSNQPQHF
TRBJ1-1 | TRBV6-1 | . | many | TGTGCCAGCAGTTTTGAGGGAATGAACACTGAAGCTTTCTTT | CASSFEGMNTEAFF